The present entry profiles one T cell receptor (beta chain) with its context. V gave up 1 base and J gave up 7 bases, with 5 bases separating them. The CDR3 contains 12 residues. Germline CDR1 and CDR2: MNHNS and SASEGT. This record belongs to a study of control samples from healthy donors and cancer patients. Generated by immunoSEQ multiplex PCR, the TCRdb table keeps only in-frame clones and is missing some. The table shows 130,000 or so clones, with roughly 92% occurring only once. The sequence was obtained from a man between 18 and 29 years old in good health. Specimen: blood. The chain combines TRBV6-1 with TRBJ1-5, with D hard to call. The CDR3 bases are TGTGCCAGCAGTGAAGGTAACCAGCCCCAGCATTTT. Translation: CASSEGNQPQHF.